The 9 T cell receptor beta chains given below trace back to one sample, sequenced in a study of low-dose radiotherapy and immunotherapy resistance in tumors. TRAV- and TRBV-specific primers were used for first-strand cDNA, which covered alpha and beta chains. With a constant-region primer and a V-primer adapter, TCRs were subjected to around 20 PCR cycles of amplification. TCRdb reprocessed the reads with MiXCR, giving one entry per CDR3 protein. The table has 35,000 to 50,000 distinct CDR3 sequences, about 25% seen once. The time point is: after trial treatment. Indicated treatment: LDRT plus nivolumab, ipilimumab, low-dose cyclophosphamide and aspirin (RACIN trial). Sequencing used PBMCs, obtained after low-dose radiotherapy plus immunotherapy. These receptors all stem from a male donor with prostate cancer.

This clonotype has at least ten counts. This chain links TRBV2 with TRBJ2-3; D gene ambiguous. CDR3 length: 12 residues. Germline values: CDR1 SNHLY, CDR2 FYNNEI. V was clipped by 11 bases and J by 2 bases, with 11 bases between them. The CDR3 here is CAGTVNTDTQYF. CDR3 nucleotide sequence: TGTGCCGGAACAGTTAACACAGATACGCAGTATTTT.

This clonotype was observed at least ten times. The rearrangement links TRBV6-8 to TRBJ2-7; TRBD1 aligns across 8 bases. Germline loops: CDR1 MNHGY, CDR2 SAAAGT. Unmatched junction bases numbered 7, after V lost 2 bases and J lost 7 bases. The CDR3 covers 14 residues. The CDR3 DNA reads TGTGCCAGCAGTTACGTACAGGGGGTCAGGGAGCAGTACTTC. It is translated as CASSYVQGVREQYF.

This clonotype was counted only a few times. CDR3 residues: CASSIIMGSSYEQYF. In DNA form, the CDR3 reads TGTGCCAGCAGTATAATAATGGGGTCCTCCTACGAGCAGTACTTC. The chain joins TRBV6-2 or TRBV6-3 to TRBJ2-7; D is undetermined. V dropped 5 bases and J dropped 0 bases, with 14 bases sitting between them. CDR3 length: 15 residues. Germline loops: CDR1 MNHEY, CDR2 SVGEGT.

In its sample, this clonotype was seen many times. The CDR3 protein is CAWSGRQGKFQPQHF. The CDR3 DNA follows: TGTGCCTGGAGTGGGCGACAAGGGAAGTTTCAGCCCCAGCATTTT. The genes are TRBV30 and TRBJ1-5; D unclear. This CDR3 has 15 residues. V lost 1 base and J lost 6, with 16 bases in between. Germline loops: CDR1 GTSNPN, CDR2 SVGIG (reference sequence).

The J gene is TRBJ2-1, the V gene TRBV15; tentatively, D is TRBD2 (5 bases). The CDR3 totals 16 residues. Germline lookup yields CDR1 LNHNV and CDR2 YYDKDF (reference sequence). V gave up 1 base and J gave up 0 bases, with 10 bases separating them. The CDR3 sequence is CATSRGRGISYNEQFF. The CDR3 bases are TGTGCCACCAGCAGAGGACGGGGTATCTCCTACAATGAGCAGTTCTTC.

This clonotype was seen repeatedly, ten times or more. J is TRBJ2-1 and V is TRBV29-1, with 7 bases matching TRBD1. The length of the CDR3 is 11 residues. Germline CDR1 and CDR2: SQVTM and ANQGSEA. V shed 8 bases and J 8 bases; nucleotides not matched to a gene: 6. CDR3 region: CSLRDSYEQFF. The CDR3 DNA reads TGCAGCCTGAGGGACAGCTATGAGCAGTTCTTC.

This clonotype was seen a handful of times. The genes are TRBV20-1 and TRBJ2-7; 8 bases fit TRBD2. The CDR3 extends over 20 amino acids. Germline CDR1 is DFQATT and CDR2 is SNEGSKA (reference sequence). Trimming at V came to 2 bases and at J to 3 bases, leaving 24 bases not matched to a gene. DNA for the CDR3: TGCAGTGCTAGAAAAACCTTTACTAGCGGAGGAGGGGTAGGGGGCTACGAGCAGTACTTC. Its translation: CSARKTFTSGGGVGGYEQYF.

This clonotype occurred many times. This chain uses TRBV7-2 with TRBJ2-7; weak D call: TRBD2 (6 bases). The CDR3 sequence is 14 residues long. Germline V gene data show CDR1 as SGHTA and CDR2 as FQGNSA. The ends were cut back, 10 bases at V and 3 bases at J, with 19 bases in the middle. CDR3 nucleotides: TGTGCCATCCTGCCCGTGGGGGGAGGCTACGAGCAGTACTTC. Translating it yields CAILPVGGGYEQYF.

This clonotype was picked up many times. The CDR3 DNA follows: TGTGCCTGGAGTCTCAGGACAGGGATCACTGAAGCTTTCTTT. Translating gives CAWSLRTGITEAFF. V gene TRBV30 combines with J gene TRBJ1-1; 8 bases align to TRBD1. The CDR3 sequence is 14 residues long. Looked up from germline, CDR1 is GTSNPN and CDR2 is SVGIG (reference sequence). V lost 2 bases and J lost 4; bases outside the gene matches: 6.